One sample yielded the 22 T cell receptor beta chains listed below, sequenced in a study of T cell repertoires in cytomegalovirus infection. TCRdb analysed the reads with MiXCR anew, one entry per CDR3 protein. The table has 350,000 to 550,000 distinct CDR3 sequences, approximately 32% seen once. The sequenced material came from PBMCs. Every receptor here comes from a human donor in good health (CMV status not recorded). Some clones in this sample may be carry-over from other donors' samples.

V usage is TRBV10-3 and J usage is TRBJ1-6; 8 bases fit TRBD1. Germline V gives CDR1 ENHRY, CDR2 SYGVKD. There are 15 residues in the CDR3. The ends lost 2 bases at V and 6 bases at J; junction bases unmatched: 3. CDR3 coding DNA: TGTGCCATCAGTGAGGGACAGGGCAGTAATTCACCCCTCCACTTT. Encoded protein: CAISEGQGSNSPLHF.

The rearrangement joins TRBV7-9 to TRBJ2-7, with D unclear. The V end was cut by 0 bases, the J end by 3 bases, with 12 bases between. The CDR3 covers 15 residues. Germline assignment: CDR1 SEHNR and CDR2 FQNEAQ (reference sequence). CDR3 region: CASSLAGTAGYEQYF. Here the CDR3 DNA reads TGTGCCAGCAGCTTAGCAGGAACTGCAGGCTACGAGCAGTACTTC.

This clonotype appeared a few times. V usage is TRBV6-1 and J usage is TRBJ1-1; D is unclear. Trimming stripped 3 bases from V and 7 bases from J, with 12 bases between. The germline gives CDR1 MNHNS, CDR2 SASEGT. CDR3 length: 13 residues. As DNA, the CDR3 is TGTGCCAGCAGTGACCACCGGAAATTTGAAGCTTTCTTT. It translates to CASSDHRKFEAFF.

This clonotype has more than one count but fewer than ten. The genes are TRBV6-5 and TRBJ2-1; either TRBD1 or TRBD2 may fit D (5 bases each). CDR1 is MNHEY and CDR2 is SVGAGI in the germline V gene. Trimming left V 3 bases short and J 8 bases short, with 20 bases between. The CDR3 is made up of 16 amino acids. The CDR3 loop reads CASSYRGVGKWHEQFF. The CDR3 DNA is TGTGCCAGCAGTTATAGAGGGGTTGGAAAGTGGCATGAGCAGTTCTTC.

This clonotype was counted many times. The chain carries TRBV12-3 or TRBV12-4 and TRBJ1-5; 7 bases are shared with TRBD1. Trimming took 6 bases from V and 5 from J; bases not matched to a gene: 10. This CDR3 contains 15 residues. The CDR3 DNA reads TGTGCCAGCAGCCCAAGGTGGACAGGAGATCAGCCCCAGCATTTT. Amino acid sequence: CASSPRWTGDQPQHF.

The CDR3 sequence: CASGLSAGGNTGELFF. CDR3 coding DNA: TGTGCCAGCGGCCTCTCGGCAGGCGGGAATACCGGGGAGCTGTTTTTT. V usage is TRBV7-6 and J usage is TRBJ2-2; TRBD2 might be the D (6 bases). In germline, CDR1 is SGHVS, CDR2 FNYEAQ. CDR3 length: 16 residues. V lost 8 bases and J 5 bases, leaving 21 bases between the germline ends.

Note on this clonotype: This may arise from a read error, as a much more abundant clone is one base away. The genes are TRBV7-2 and TRBJ2-5; D is unclear. The CDR3 totals 13 residues. Germline values: CDR1 SGHTA, CDR2 FQGNSA. CDR3 sequence: CASSPPGQDTQYF. The CDR3 region has the DNA TGTGCCAGCAGCCCTCCGGGCCAAGATACCCAGTACTTC.

This clonotype was seen a handful of times. This chain joins TRBV29-1 and TRBJ2-7; 9 bases agree with TRBD1. Looked up from germline, CDR1 is SQVTM and CDR2 is ANQGSEA. Trimming at V came to 4 bases and at J to 6 bases, leaving 7 bases not matched to a gene. The CDR3 is 13 residues long. This CDR3 is CSVGRDRVREQYF. DNA for the CDR3: TGCAGCGTTGGCCGGGACAGGGTTCGCGAGCAGTACTTC.

This clonotype has a handful of counts. The genes are TRBV27 and TRBJ1-5, with D hard to call. V was cut by 8 bases and J by 4 bases, with 12 bases left in between. This CDR3 contains 13 residues. The germline gives CDR1 MNHEY, CDR2 SMNVEV (reference sequence). CDR3 protein: CASRLNGNQPQHF. In DNA form, the CDR3 reads TGTGCCAGCCGTCTAAACGGGAATCAGCCCCAGCATTTT.

In this sample, this clonotype turned up once. A single base separates this from a much larger clone, so it may be a read error. This chain uses TRBV7-3 with TRBJ2-5, with TRBD1 matching over 9 bases. Germline V gene lookup returns CDR1 SGHTA and CDR2 FQGTGA. CDR3 length: 15 amino acids. The CDR3, as DNA: TGTGCCAGCAGCTCACAGGGGGCGAGTCAAGAGACCAAGTACTTC. Translation gives CASSSQGASQETKYF.

This chain joins TRBV6-1 and TRBJ1-1, with D perhaps TRBD1 (5 bases). Germline V lookup: CDR1 MNHNS, CDR2 SASEGT. Trimming removed 1 base from V and 1 base from J, with 10 bases in between. This CDR3 is 15 amino acids long. The CDR3 loop reads CASSEVQDTNTEAFF. Written as DNA, the CDR3 is TGTGCCAGCAGTGAAGTACAGGACACGAACACTGAAGCTTTCTTT.

There are a few counts of this clonotype. This rearrangement joins TRBV7-2 to TRBJ2-3; possibly TRBD1 for D (5 bases). The CDR3 spans 14 residues. Trimming left V 1 base short and J 10 bases short, with 15 bases between. CDR1 and CDR2 (germline): SGHTA, FQGNSA. CDR3 loop: CASSLEGPRSAQYF. The CDR3 bases are TGTGCCAGCAGCTTAGAGGGGCCCCGTTCAGCGCAGTATTTT.

In the case of this clonotype: One end of the junction does not line up with germline, which may come from a read error. The chain links TRBV27 to TRBJ2-3; perhaps TRBD2 as D (5 bases). The germline CDR1 and CDR2 sequences are MNHEY and SMNVEV (reference sequence). CDR3 length: 17 residues. CDR3 coding DNA: TGTGCCAGCAGTTTTTTCAGCCCTAGCTATTACACAGATACGCAGTCTTTT. This translates into CASSFFSPSYYTDTQSF.

This clonotype came up a few times. The chain has TRBV12-3 or TRBV12-4 and TRBJ2-1, with 12 bases fitting TRBD1. The CDR3 is made up of 19 amino acids. V lost 7 bases to trimming and J lost 2 bases; unmatched junction nucleotides: 15. The CDR3 DNA sequence: TGTGCCAGCAAAGCCGGGACAGGGGGCTTAGGTAGCCCCTACAATGAGCAGTTCTTC. Its translation is CASKAGTGGLGSPYNEQFF.

This clonotype has at least ten counts. The chain uses TRBV7-2 and TRBJ2-3; 10 nucleotides match TRBD2. Germline V gene data show CDR1 as SGHTA and CDR2 as FQGNSA. The CDR3 spans 20 residues. With 5 bases clipped from V and 1 base from J, the junction kept 18 bases outside the gene matches. The CDR3 DNA reads as TGTGCCAGCAGCGCCGGTGGTAGCGGGGGGCCGCCGATACGCACAGATACGCAGTATTTT. This translates into CASSAGGSGGPPIRTDTQYF.

The V call is TRBV7-2, the J call TRBJ2-6, with D maybe TRBD2 (5 bases). Germline CDR1 SGHTA, CDR2 FQGNSA. The CDR3 is made up of 16 amino acids. The V end lost 6 bases, the J end lost 0 bases, and 12 bases lay between the germline ends. CDR3 residues: CASRLSGASGANVLTF. The CDR3 DNA reads TGTGCCAGCAGATTAAGCGGTGCCTCTGGGGCCAACGTCCTGACTTTC.

This chain uses TRBV27 with TRBJ1-1; D is undetermined. This CDR3 contains 13 residues. Trimming cost V 6 bases and J 4 bases, with 12 bases left between them. Per germline, CDR1 MNHEY and CDR2 SMNVEV (reference sequence). CDR3 region: CASRLGLGTEAFF. The CDR3 DNA reads as TGTGCCAGCAGACTGGGGTTAGGCACTGAAGCTTTCTTT.

This clonotype has just a few counts. The chain uses TRBV19 and TRBJ1-2; D remains ambiguous. The CDR3 extends over 12 amino acids. The ends were cut back, 6 bases at V and 7 bases at J, with 12 bases in the middle. The germline gives CDR1 LNHDA, CDR2 SQIVND (reference sequence). The CDR3: CASSYTGSGYTF. CDR3 in DNA: TGTGCCAGTAGCTACACGGGCAGTGGCTACACCTTC.

The gene calls are TRBV7-2 and TRBJ2-1, with D possibly TRBD2 on 7 matching bases. The CDR3 is 14 residues long. The germline gives CDR1 SGHTA, CDR2 FQGNSA. V lost 0 bases and J lost 10, with 13 bases in between. The CDR3 bases are TGTGCCAGCAGCTTAGCGGGGGGGCCGAAGGAGCAGTTCTTC. Its translation is CASSLAGGPKEQFF.

This clonotype showed up just a few times. The chain joins TRBV5-6 to TRBJ1-3; D is undetermined. CDR3 length equals 15 residues. CDR1 SGHDT and CDR2 YYEEEE come from the germline V gene. V was trimmed by 4 bases and J by 0 bases, leaving 11 bases between them. Written as DNA, the CDR3 is TGTGCCAGCAGCGGGTTCGAGATCTCTGGAAACACCATATATTTT. This translates into CASSGFEISGNTIYF.

This clonotype was counted between two and nine times. V is TRBV2 and J is TRBJ2-3; no firm D call. Germline V gives CDR1 SNHLY, CDR2 FYNNEI. V lost 7 bases and J 2 bases, leaving 7 bases between the germline ends. The CDR3 covers 12 residues. CDR3 protein: CASTDITDTQYF. The CDR3 nucleotides read TGTGCCAGCACAGACATCACAGATACGCAGTATTTT. Variable domain in full (rest from reference TRBV2 and TRBJ2-3): EPEVTQTPSHQVTQMGQEVILRCVPISNHLYFYWYRQILGQKVEFLVSFYNNEISEKSEIFDDQFSVERPDGSNFTLKIRSTKLEDSAMYFCASTDITDTQYFGPGTRLTVL.

This clonotype was observed many times. V and J are TRBV7-3 and TRBJ1-1; D might be TRBD1 (6 bases). The CDR3 has 13 amino acids. The V and J ends lost 1 base and 8 bases respectively, with 11 bases between them. Germline CDR1 and CDR2: SGHTA and FQGTGA. The CDR3 is CASSLNLQGEAFF. The CDR3 DNA is TGTGCCAGCAGCTTAAATTTACAGGGAGAAGCTTTCTTT.